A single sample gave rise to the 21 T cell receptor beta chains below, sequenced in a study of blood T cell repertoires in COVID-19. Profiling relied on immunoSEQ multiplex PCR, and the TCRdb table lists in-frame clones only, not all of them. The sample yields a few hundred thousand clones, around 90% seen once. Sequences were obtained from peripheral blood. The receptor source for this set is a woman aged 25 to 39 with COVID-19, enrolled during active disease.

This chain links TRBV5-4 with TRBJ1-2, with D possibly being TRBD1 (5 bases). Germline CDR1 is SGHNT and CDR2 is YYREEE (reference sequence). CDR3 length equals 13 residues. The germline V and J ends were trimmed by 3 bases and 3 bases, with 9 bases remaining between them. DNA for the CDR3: TGTGCCAGCAGCTCGGGGGACTACTATGGCTACACCTTC. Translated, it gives CASSSGDYYGYTF.

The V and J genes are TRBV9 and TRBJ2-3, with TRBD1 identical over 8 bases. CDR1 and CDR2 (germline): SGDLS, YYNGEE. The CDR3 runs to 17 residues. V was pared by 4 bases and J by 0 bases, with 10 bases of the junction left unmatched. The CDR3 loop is CASSYGPGGLSTDTQYF. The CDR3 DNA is TGTGCCAGCAGCTATGGTCCAGGGGGCCTAAGCACAGATACGCAGTATTTT. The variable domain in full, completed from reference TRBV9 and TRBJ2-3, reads DSGVTQTPKHLITATGQRVTLRCSPRSGDLSVYWYQQSLDQGLQFLIQYYNGEERAKGNILERFSAQQFPDLHSELNLSSLELGDSALYFCASSYGPGGLSTDTQYFGPGTRLTVL.

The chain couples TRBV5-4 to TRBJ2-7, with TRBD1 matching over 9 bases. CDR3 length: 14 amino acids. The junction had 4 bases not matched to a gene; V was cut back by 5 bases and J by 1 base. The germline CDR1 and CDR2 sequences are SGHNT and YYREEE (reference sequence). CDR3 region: CASRTGTGSYEQYF. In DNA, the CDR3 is TGTGCCAGCAGGACCGGGACAGGGTCCTACGAGCAGTACTTC.

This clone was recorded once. The CDR3 DNA sequence: TGTGCCAGCAGGAAGAAGGGGACAGGTGAAAAACTGTTTTTT. It codes for CASRKKGTGEKLFF. The chain combines TRBV5-4 with TRBJ1-4; 8 positions agree with TRBD1. V was pared by 5 bases and J by 7 bases, with 7 bases of the junction left unmatched. The CDR3 runs to 14 residues. The germline CDR1 and CDR2 sequences are SGHNT and YYREEE (reference sequence).

The CDR3 bases are TGTGCCAGCAGCTTGAGTAGGAGTCACAATGAGCAGTTCTTC. It specifies CASSLSRSHNEQFF. The J gene is TRBJ2-1, the V gene TRBV5-6, with D uncertain. Germline CDR1 SGHDT, CDR2 YYEEEE. Between the trimmed V and J ends, which lost 1 base and 5 bases, there was a span of 10 bases. The CDR3 is 14 residues long.

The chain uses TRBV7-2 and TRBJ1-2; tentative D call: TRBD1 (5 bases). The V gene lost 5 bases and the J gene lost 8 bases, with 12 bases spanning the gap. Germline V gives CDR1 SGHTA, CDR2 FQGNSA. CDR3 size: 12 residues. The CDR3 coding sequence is TGTGCCAGCAGCCAGGACAAGCCGGGCTACACCTTC. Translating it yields CASSQDKPGYTF.

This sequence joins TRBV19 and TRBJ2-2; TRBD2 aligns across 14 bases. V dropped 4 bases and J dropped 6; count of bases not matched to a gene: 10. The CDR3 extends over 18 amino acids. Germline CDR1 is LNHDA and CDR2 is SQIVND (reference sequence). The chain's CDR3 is CASSTYGLAGGVSGELFF. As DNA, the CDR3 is TGTGCCAGTAGTACCTACGGACTAGCGGGAGGAGTATCCGGGGAGCTGTTTTTT.

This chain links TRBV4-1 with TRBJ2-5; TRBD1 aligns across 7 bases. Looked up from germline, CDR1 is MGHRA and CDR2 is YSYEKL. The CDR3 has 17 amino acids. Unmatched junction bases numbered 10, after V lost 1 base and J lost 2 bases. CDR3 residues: CASSQAAGTAYQETQYF. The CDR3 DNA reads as TGCGCCAGCAGCCAAGCAGCCGGGACAGCTTATCAAGAGACCCAGTACTTC.

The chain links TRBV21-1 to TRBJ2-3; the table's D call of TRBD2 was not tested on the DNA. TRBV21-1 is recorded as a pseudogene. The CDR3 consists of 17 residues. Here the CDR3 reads CASSIRSEGRGGDTQYF. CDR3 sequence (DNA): TGTGCCAGCAGTATAAGGAGTGAAGGGAGGGGAGGAGATACGCAGTATTTT.

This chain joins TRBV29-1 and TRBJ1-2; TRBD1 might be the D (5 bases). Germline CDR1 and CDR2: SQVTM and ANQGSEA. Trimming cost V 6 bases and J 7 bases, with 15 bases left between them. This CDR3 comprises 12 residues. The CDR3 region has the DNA TGCAGCGTGTTAACAGGCTTTACTGGCTACACCTTC. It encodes CSVLTGFTGYTF.

This chain's CDR3 is CASSAPGLSTQYF. The CDR3 region has the DNA TGTGCCAGCAGCGCGCCGGGACTATCAACGCAGTATTTT. The rearrangement links TRBV7-2 to TRBJ2-3; 7 bases map to TRBD2. The V segment lost 5 bases and the J segment 9 bases; nucleotides outside the gene matches: 8. Per the germline V gene, CDR1 is SGHTA and CDR2 is FQGNSA. The CDR3 is 13 amino acids.

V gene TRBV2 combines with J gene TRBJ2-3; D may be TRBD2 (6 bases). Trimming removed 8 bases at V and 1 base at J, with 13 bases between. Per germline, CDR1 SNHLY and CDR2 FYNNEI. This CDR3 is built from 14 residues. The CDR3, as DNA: TGTGCCAGCGCGGGGCCGGGGGGCACAGATACGCAGTATTTT. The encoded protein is CASAGPGGTDTQYF.

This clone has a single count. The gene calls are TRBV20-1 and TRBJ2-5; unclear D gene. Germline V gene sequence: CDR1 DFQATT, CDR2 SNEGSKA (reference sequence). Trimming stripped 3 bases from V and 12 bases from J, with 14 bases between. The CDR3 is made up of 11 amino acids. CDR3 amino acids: CSASLLPLEYF. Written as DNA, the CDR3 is TGCAGTGCTAGCCTACTACCGTTGGAGTACTTC.

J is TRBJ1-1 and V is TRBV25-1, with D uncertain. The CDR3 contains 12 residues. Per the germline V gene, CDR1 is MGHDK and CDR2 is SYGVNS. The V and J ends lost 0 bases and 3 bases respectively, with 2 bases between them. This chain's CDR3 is CASSEYDTEAFF. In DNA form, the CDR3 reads TGTGCCAGCAGTGAATACGACACTGAAGCTTTCTTT.

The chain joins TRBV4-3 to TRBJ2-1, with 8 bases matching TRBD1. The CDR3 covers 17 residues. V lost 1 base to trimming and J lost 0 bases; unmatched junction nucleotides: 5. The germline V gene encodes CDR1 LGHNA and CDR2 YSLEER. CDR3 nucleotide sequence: TGCGCCAGCAGCCAAGGCTGGACAGGGAGCTCCTACAATGAGCAGTTCTTC. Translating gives CASSQGWTGSSYNEQFF.

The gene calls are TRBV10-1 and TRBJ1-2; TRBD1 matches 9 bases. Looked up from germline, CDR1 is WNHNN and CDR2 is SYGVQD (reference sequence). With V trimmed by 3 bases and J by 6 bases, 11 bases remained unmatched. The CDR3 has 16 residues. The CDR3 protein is CASSDPTGTGNNGYTF. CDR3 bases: TGCGCCAGCAGTGACCCGACCGGGACAGGGAATAATGGCTACACCTTC.

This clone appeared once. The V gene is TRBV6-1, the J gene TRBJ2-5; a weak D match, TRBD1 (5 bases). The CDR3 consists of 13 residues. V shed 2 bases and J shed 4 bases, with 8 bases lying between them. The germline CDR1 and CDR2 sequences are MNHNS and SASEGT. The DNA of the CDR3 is TGTGCCAGCAGTGAAAGAGACAGAGAGACCCAGTACTTC. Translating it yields CASSERDRETQYF.

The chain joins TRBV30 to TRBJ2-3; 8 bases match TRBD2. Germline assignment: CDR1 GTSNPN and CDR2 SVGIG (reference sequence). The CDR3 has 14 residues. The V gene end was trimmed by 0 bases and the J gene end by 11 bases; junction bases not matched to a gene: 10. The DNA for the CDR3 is TGTGCCTGGAGTGTTACTAGCGGACATTTAAAGCAGTATTTT. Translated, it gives CAWSVTSGHLKQYF.

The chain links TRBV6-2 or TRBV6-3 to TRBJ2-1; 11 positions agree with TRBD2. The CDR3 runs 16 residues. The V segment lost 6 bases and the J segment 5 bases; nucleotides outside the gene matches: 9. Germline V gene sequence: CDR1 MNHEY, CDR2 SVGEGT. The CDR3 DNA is TGTGCCAGCAGCGCCCCTAGCGGGGGGAAACACAATGAGCAGTTCTTC. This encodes CASSAPSGGKHNEQFF.

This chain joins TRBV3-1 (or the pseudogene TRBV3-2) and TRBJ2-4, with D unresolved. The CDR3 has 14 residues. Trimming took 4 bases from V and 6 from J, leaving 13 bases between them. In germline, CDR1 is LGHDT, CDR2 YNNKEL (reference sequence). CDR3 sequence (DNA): TGTGCCAGCAGCCCCCCGGGTTCGCGAAACATTCAGTACTTC. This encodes CASSPPGSRNIQYF.

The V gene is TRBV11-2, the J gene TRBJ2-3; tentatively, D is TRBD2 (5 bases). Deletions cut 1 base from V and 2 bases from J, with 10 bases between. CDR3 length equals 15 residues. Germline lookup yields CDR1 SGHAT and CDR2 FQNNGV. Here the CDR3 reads CASSLGVGATDTQYF. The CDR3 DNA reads TGTGCCAGCAGCTTAGGAGTGGGAGCCACAGATACGCAGTATTTT.